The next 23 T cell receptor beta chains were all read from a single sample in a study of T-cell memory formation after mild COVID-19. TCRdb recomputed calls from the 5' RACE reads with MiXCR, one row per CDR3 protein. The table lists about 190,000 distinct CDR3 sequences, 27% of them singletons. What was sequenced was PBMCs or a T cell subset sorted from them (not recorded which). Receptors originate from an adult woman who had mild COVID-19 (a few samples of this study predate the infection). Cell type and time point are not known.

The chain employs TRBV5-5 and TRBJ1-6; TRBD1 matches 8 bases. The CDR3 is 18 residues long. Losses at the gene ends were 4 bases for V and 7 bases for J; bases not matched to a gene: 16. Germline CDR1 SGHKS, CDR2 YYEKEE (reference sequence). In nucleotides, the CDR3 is TGTGCCAGCAGCCCGCGACAGGGGCGATTTTTATCAAATTCACCCCTCCACTTT. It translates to CASSPRQGRFLSNSPLHF.

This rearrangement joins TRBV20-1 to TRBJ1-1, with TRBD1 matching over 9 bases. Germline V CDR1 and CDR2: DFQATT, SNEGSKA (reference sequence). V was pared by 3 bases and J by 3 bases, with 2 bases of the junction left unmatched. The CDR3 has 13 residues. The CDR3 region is CSARDRGHTEAFF. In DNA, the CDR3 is TGCAGTGCTAGGGACAGGGGCCACACTGAAGCTTTCTTT.

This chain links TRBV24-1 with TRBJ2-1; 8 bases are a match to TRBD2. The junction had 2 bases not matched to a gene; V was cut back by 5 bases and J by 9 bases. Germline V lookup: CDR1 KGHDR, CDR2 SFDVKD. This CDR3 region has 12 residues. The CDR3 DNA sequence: TGTGCCACCAGTGTCGGGGGGGTTGAGCAGTTCTTC. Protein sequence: CATSVGGVEQFF.

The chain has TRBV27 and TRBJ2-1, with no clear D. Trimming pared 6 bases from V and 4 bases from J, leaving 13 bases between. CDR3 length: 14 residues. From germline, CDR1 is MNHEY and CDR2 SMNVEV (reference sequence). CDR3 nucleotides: TGTGCCAGCAGGTCCGGCAGGCTGTACAATGAGCAGTTCTTC. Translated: CASRSGRLYNEQFF.

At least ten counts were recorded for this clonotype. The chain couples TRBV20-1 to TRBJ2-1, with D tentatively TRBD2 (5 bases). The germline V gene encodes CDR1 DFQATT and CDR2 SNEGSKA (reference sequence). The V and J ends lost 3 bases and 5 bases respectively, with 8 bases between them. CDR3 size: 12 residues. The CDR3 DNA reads TGCAGTGCTAGCTCGAGGGACAATGAGCAGTTCTTC. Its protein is CSASSRDNEQFF.

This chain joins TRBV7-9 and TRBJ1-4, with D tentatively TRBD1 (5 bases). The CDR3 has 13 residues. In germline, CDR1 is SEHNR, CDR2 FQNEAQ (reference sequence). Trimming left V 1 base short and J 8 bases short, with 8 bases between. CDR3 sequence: CASSLDRNEKLFF. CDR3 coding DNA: TGTGCCAGCAGCTTAGACAGGAACGAAAAACTGTTTTTT.

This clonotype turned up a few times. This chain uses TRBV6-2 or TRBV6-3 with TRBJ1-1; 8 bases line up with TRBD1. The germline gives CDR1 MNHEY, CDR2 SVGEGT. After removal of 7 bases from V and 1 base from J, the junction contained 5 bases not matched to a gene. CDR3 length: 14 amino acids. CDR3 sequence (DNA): TGTGCCAGCAAGCCTGACAGGGGGAACACTGAAGCTTTCTTT. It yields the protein CASKPDRGNTEAFF.

In DNA form, the CDR3 reads TGTGCCAGTATCGGAGGGGGCAATCAGCCCCAGCATTTT. This gives the protein CASIGGGNQPQHF. The chain carries TRBV19 and TRBJ1-5, with a weak D call TRBD1 (5 bases). The CDR3 is 13 residues long. V was trimmed by 7 bases and J by 2 bases, leaving 9 bases between them. Germline CDR1 is LNHDA and CDR2 is SQIVND (reference sequence).

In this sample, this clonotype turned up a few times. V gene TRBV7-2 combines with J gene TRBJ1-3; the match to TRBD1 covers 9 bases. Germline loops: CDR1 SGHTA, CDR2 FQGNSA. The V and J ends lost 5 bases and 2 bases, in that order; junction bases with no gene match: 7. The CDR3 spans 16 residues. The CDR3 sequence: CASSDRDREPGNTIYF. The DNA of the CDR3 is TGTGCCAGCAGCGACAGGGACAGGGAACCTGGAAACACCATATATTTT.

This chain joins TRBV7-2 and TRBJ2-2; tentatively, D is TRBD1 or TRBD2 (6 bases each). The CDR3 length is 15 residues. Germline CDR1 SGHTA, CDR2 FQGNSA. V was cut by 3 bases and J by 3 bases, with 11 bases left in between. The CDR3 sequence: CASSFWGAHTGELFF. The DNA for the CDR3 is TGTGCCAGCAGCTTCTGGGGGGCGCACACCGGGGAGCTGTTTTTT. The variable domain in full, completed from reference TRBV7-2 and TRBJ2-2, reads GAGVSQSPSNKVTEKGKDVELRCDPISGHTALYWYRQSLGQGLEFLIYFQGNSAPDKSGLPSDRFSAERTGGSVSTLTIQRTQQEDSAVYLCASSFWGAHTGELFFGEGSRLTVL.

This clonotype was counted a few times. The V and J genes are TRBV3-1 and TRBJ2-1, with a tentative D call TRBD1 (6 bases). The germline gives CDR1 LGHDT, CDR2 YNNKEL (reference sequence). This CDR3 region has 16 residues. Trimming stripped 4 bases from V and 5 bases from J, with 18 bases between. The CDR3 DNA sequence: TGTGCCAGCAGCCGGCTCCAGGGGATTTCCCACAATGAGCAGTTCTTC. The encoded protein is CASSRLQGISHNEQFF.

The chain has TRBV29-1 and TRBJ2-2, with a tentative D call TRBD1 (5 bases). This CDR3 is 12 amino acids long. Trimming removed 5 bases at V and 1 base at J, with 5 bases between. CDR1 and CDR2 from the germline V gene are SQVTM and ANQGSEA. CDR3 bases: TGCAGCGTTACAGGGAACACCGGGGAGCTGTTTTTT. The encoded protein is CSVTGNTGELFF.

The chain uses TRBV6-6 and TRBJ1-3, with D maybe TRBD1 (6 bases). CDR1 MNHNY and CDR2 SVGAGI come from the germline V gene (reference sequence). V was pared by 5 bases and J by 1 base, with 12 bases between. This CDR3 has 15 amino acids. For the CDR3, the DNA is TGTGCCAGCAGTGTAAACAGGGATTCTGGAAACACCATATATTTT. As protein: CASSVNRDSGNTIYF.

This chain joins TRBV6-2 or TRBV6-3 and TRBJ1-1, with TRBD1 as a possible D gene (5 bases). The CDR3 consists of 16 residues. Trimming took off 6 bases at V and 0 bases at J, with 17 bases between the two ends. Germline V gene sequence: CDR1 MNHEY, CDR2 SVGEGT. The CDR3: CASSRPMGQVNTEAFF. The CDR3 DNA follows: TGTGCCAGCAGCCGTCCCATGGGGCAGGTGAACACTGAAGCTTTCTTT.

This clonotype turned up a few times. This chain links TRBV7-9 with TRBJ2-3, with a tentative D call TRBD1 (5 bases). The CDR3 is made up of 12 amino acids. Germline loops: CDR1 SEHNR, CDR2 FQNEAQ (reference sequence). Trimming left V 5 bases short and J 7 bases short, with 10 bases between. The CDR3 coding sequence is TGTGCCAGCAGCCAGGGCAGGAATACGCAGTATTTT. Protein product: CASSQGRNTQYF.

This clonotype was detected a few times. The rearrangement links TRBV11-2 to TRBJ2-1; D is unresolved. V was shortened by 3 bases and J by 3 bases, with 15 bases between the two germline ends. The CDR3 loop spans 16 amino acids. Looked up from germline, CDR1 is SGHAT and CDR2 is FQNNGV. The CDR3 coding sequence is TGTGCCAGCAGCTTGAACCGGGTGTGGGACTACAATGAGCAGTTCTTC. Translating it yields CASSLNRVWDYNEQFF.

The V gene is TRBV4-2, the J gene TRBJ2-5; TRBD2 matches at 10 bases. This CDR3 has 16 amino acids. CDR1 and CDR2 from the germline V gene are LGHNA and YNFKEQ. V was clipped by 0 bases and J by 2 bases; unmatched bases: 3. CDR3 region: CASSQDSGGQQETQYF. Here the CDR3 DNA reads TGTGCCAGCAGCCAAGATAGCGGGGGGCAACAAGAGACCCAGTACTTC.

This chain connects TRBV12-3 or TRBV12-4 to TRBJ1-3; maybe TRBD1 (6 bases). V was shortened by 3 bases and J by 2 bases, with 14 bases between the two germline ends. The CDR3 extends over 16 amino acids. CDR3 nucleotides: TGTGCCAGCAGTTTTTTTGTAGGGGGTACTGGAAACACCATATATTTT. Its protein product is CASSFFVGGTGNTIYF.

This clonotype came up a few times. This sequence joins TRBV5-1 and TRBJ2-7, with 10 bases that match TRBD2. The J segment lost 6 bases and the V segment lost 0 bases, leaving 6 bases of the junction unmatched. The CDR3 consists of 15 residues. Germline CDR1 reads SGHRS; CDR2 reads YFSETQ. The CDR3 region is CASSLGVAGGGEQYF. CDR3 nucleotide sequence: TGCGCCAGCAGCTTGGGGGTAGCGGGGGGTGGCGAGCAGTACTTC.

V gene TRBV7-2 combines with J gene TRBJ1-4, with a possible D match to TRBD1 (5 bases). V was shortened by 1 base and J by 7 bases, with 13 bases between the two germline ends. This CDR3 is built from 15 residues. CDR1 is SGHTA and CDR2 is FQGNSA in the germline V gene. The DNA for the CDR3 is TGTGCCAGCAGCTTAGAGTGGGGGTTCGGTGAAAAACTGTTTTTT. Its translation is CASSLEWGFGEKLFF.

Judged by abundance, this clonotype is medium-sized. This CDR3 is CSVKKMVGGKGFYEQYF. CDR3 bases: TGCAGCGTTAAAAAAATGGTCGGGGGCAAGGGATTCTACGAGCAGTACTTC. V gene TRBV29-1 combines with J gene TRBJ2-7; D might be TRBD1 or TRBD2, each matching 6 bases. Germline lookup yields CDR1 SQVTM and CDR2 ANQGSEA. The CDR3 loop spans 17 amino acids. Trimming pared 5 bases from V and 3 bases from J, leaving 26 bases between.

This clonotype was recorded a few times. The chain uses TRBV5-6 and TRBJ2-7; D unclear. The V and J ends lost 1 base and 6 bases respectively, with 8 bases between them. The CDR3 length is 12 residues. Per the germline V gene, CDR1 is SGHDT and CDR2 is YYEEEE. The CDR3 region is CASSLYVSEQYF. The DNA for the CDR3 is TGTGCCAGCAGCTTGTATGTGAGCGAGCAGTACTTC. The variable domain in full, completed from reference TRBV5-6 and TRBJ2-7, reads DAGVTQSPTHLIKTRGQQVTLRCSPKSGHDTVSWYQQALGQGPQFIFQYYEEEERQRGNFPDRFSGHQFPNYSSELNVNALLLGDSALYLCASSLYVSEQYFGPGTRLTVT.

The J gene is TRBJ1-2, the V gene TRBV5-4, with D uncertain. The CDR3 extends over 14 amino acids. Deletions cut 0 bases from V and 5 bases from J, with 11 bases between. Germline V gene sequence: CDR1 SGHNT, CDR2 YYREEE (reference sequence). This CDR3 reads CASSLEAEPYGYTF. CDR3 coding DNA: TGTGCCAGCAGCTTGGAGGCGGAACCATATGGCTACACCTTC.